This section outlines one T cell receptor (beta chain) sequence together with its context. The antigen is not known. This record comes from a study of T cell responses to AZD1222 COVID-19 vaccine. Study-level information: Second-dose intervals of approximately 4 or approximately 12 weeks were pooled. Study-level points and caveats: Spike-specific TCR depth and breadth grew after two AZD1222 doses.

Some clones are missing from TCRdb's copy, which holds only in-frame ones; the method was immunoSEQ multiplex PCR. This table holds about 83,000 clones, 75% to 90% found once. The junction had 10 bases not matched to a gene; V was cut back by 3 bases and J by 10 bases. There are 15 residues in the CDR3. CDR1 and CDR2 (germline): SGDLS, YYNGEE. The receptor was isolated from an adult in good health. Sequenced here: peripheral blood, sampled on day 0 of AZD1222 vaccination. The J gene is TRBJ1-6, the V gene TRBV9; 7 nucleotides agree with TRBD1. The CDR3 sequence: CASSAGQVGNSPLHF. In nucleotides, the CDR3 is TGTGCCAGCAGCGCCGGACAGGTGGGAAACTCACCCCTCCACTTT.